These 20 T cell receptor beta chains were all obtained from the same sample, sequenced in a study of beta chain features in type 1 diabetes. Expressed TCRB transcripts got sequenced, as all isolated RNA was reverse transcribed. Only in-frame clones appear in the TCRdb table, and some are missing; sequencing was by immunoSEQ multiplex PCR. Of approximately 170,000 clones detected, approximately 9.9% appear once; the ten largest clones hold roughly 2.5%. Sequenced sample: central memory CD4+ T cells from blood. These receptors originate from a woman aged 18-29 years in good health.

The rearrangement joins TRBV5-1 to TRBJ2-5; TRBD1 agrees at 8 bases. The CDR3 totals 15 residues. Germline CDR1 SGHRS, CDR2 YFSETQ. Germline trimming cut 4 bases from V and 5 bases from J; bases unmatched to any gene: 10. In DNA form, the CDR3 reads TGCGCCAGCAGCCCTCCAGGGGGCCCGGGGGAGACCCAGTACTTC. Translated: CASSPPGGPGETQYF.

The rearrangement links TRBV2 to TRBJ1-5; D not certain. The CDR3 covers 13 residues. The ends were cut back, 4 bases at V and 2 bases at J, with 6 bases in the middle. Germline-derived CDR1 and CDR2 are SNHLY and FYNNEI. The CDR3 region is CASSGSGNQPQHF. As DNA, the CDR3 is TGTGCCAGCAGTGGGTCAGGCAATCAGCCCCAGCATTTT.

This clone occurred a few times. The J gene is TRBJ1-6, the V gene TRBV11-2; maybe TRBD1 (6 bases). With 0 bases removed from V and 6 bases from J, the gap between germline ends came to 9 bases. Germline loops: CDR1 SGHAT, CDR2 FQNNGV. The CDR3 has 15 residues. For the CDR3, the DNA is TGTGCCAGCAGCTTAGATAGACAGGTTAATTCACCCCTCCACTTT. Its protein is CASSLDRQVNSPLHF.

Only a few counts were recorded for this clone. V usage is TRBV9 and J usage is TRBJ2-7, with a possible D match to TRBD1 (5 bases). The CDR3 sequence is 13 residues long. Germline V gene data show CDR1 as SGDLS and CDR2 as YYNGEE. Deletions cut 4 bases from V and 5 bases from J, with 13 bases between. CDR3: CASSRDSDNEQYF. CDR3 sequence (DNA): TGTGCCAGCAGCCGAGACAGTGACAACGAGCAGTACTTC.

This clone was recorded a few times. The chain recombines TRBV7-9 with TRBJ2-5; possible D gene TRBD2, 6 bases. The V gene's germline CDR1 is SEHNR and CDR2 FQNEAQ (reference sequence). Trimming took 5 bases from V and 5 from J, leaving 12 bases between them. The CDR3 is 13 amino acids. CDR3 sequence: CASSATSRETQYF. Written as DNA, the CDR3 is TGTGCCAGCAGCGCCACTAGCAGGGAGACCCAGTACTTC.

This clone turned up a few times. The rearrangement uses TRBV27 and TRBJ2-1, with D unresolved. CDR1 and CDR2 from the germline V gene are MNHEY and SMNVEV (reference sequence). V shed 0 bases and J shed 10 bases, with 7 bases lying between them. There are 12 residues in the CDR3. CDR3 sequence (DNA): TGTGCCAGCAGTTTATCCGGAGTCGAGCAGTTCTTC. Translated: CASSLSGVEQFF.

CDR3 sequence reads: CASSLAETVNEKLFF. Written as DNA, the CDR3 is TGTGCCAGCAGCTTAGCCGAGACTGTGAATGAAAAACTGTTTTTT. The chain couples TRBV7-9 to TRBJ1-4; no reliable D call. The ends were cut back, 0 bases at V and 5 bases at J, with 10 bases in the middle. Germline values: CDR1 SEHNR, CDR2 FQNEAQ (reference sequence). This CDR3 spans 15 amino acids.

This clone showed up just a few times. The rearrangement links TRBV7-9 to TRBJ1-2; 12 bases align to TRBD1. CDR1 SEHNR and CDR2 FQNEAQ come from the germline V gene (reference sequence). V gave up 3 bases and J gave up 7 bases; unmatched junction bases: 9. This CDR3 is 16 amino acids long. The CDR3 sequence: CASSLVPGQGAGGYTF. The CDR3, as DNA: TGTGCCAGCAGCTTGGTCCCGGGACAGGGGGCTGGTGGCTACACCTTC.

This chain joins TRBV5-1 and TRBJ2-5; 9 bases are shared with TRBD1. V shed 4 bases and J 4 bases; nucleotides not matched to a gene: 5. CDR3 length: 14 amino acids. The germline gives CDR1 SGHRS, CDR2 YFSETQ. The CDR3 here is CASSGTGGGETQYF. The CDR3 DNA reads TGCGCCAGCAGCGGCACAGGGGGCGGAGAGACCCAGTACTTC.

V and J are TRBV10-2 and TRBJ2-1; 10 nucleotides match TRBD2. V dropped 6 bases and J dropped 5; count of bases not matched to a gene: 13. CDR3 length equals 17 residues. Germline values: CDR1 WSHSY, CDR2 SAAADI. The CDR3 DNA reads TGCGCCAGCAGCGGCCCCCTAGCGGGAGCGGGTAACAATGAGCAGTTCTTC. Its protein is CASSGPLAGAGNNEQFF.

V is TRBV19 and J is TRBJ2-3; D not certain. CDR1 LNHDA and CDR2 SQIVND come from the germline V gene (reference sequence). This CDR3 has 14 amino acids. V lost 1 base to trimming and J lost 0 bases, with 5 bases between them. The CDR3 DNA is TGTGCCAGTAGTATAGCCAGTAGCACAGATACGCAGTATTTT. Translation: CASSIASSTDTQYF.

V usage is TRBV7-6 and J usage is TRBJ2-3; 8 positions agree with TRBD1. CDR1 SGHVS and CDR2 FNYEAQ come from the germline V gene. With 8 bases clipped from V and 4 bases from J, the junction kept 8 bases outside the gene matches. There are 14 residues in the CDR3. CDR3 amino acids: CASQPTGAADTQYF. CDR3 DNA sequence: TGTGCCAGCCAACCGACAGGGGCAGCAGATACGCAGTATTTT. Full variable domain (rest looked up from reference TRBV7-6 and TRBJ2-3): GAGVSQSPRYKVTKRGQDVALRCDPISGHVSLYWYRQALGQGPEFLTYFNYEAQQDKSGLPNDRFSAERPEGSISTLTIQRTEQRDSAMYRCASQPTGAADTQYFGPGTRLTVL.

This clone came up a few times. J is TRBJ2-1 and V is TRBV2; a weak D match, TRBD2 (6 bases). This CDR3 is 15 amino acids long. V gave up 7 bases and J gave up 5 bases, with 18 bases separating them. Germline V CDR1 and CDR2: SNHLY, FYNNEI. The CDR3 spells CASIAGLRHDNEQFF. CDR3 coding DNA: TGTGCCAGCATTGCGGGGTTAAGACACGACAATGAGCAGTTCTTC.

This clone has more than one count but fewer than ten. CDR3 nucleotides: TGTGCCAGCTCCCTTTCATCTACAGGGGCCAACGGGCTAGCTTTCTTT. Its protein is CASSLSSTGANGLAFF. The chain recombines TRBV18 with TRBJ1-1; 7 bases fit TRBD1. J was trimmed by 10 bases and V by 6 bases; bases with no gene match: 20. Germline V lookup: CDR1 KGHSH, CDR2 LQKENI. The CDR3 contains 16 residues.

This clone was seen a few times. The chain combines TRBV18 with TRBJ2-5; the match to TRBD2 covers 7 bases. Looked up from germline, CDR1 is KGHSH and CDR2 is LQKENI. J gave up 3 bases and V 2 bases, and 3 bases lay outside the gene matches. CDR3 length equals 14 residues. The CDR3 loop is CASSPVTSEETQYF. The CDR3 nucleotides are TGTGCCAGCTCACCAGTAACTAGCGAAGAGACCCAGTACTTC.

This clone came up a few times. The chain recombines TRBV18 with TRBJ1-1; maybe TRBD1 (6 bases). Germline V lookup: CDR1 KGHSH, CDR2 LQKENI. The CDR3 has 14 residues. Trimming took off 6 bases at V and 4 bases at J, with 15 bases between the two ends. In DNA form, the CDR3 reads TGTGCCAGCTCTCTTGGACAGAGTGGCACTGAAGCTTTCTTT. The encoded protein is CASSLGQSGTEAFF. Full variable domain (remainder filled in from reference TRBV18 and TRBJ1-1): NAGVMQNPRHLVRRRGQEARLRCSPMKGHSHVYWYRQLPEEGLKFMVYLQKENIIDESGMPKERFSAEFPKEGPSILRIQQVVRGDSAAYFCASSLGQSGTEAFFGQGTRLTVV.

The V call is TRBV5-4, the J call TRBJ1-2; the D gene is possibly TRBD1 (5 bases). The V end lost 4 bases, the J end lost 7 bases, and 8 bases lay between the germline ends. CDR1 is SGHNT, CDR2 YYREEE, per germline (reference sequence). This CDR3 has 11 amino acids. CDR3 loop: CASSKGFGYTF. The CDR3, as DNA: TGTGCCAGCAGCAAGGGGTTTGGCTACACCTTC. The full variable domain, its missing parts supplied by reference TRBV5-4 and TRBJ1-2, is ETGVTQSPTHLIKTRGQQVTLRCSSQSGHNTVSWYQQALGQGPQFIFQYYREEENGRGNFPPRFSGLQFPNYSSELNVNALELDDSALYLCASSKGFGYTFGSGTRLTVV.

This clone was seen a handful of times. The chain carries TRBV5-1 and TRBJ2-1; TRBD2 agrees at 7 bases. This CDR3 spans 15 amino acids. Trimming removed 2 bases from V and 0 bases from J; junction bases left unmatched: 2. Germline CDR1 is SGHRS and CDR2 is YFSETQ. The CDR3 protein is CASSFSGYSYNEQFF. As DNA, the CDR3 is TGCGCCAGCAGCTTTAGCGGGTACTCCTACAATGAGCAGTTCTTC.

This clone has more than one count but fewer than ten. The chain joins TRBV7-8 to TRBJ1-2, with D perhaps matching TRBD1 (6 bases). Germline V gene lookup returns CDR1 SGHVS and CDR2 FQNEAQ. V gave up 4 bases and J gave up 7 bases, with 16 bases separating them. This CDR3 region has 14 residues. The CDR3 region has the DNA TGTGCCAGCAGCTCCAAGGGGGGGAGGGGTGGCTACACCTTC. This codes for CASSSKGGRGGYTF.

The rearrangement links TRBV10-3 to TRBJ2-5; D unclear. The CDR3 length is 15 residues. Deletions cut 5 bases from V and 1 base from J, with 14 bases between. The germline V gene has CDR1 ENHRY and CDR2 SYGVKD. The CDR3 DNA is TGTGCCATCAGTTCCCAAATGACTGGCCAAGAGACCCAGTACTTC. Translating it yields CAISSQMTGQETQYF.